This T cell receptor (beta chain) comes out of a study of response to subunit inactivated influenza vaccine. General study points: Each seasonal flu vaccination may recruit only limited new T cells, authors suggested.

CDR1 and CDR2 (germline): DFQATT, SNEGSKA (reference sequence). This CDR3 has 17 amino acids. The V gene lost 3 bases and the J gene lost 0 bases, with 18 bases spanning the gap. TCRdb analysed the RT-PCR reads with MiXCR anew, one entry per CDR3 protein. This repertoire shows 560,000 or so distinct CDR3 sequences, under 9% found once; its top ten account for 10% to 15%. This clonotype was observed a handful of times. Its antigen remains unknown. The genes are TRBV20-1 and TRBJ2-1; maybe TRBD2 (5 bases). This sequence was found in a man aged 50 to 69 who received an inactivated influenza vaccine. This specimen consisted of PBMCs from blood, obtained less than 30 months after vaccination. The CDR3 here is CSARSSIARDSYNEQFF. CDR3 coding DNA: TGCAGTGCTAGGTCAAGTATTGCCCGGGACTCCTACAATGAGCAGTTCTTC.